This passage covers 30 T cell receptor beta chains from one sample sequenced in a study of cytomegalovirus exposure and HLA in healthy donors. PCR primers comprised 60 Vbeta and 13 Jbeta primers. Clones were sequenced by immunoSEQ multiplex PCR, and TCRdb holds only the in-frame ones, with some missing. The top ten hold roughly 7.3% of the sample, which has under 200,000 clones, over 70% seen once. Sequencing was done on a sample of PBMCs. Receptors were obtained from a male donor in good health and CMV-seropositive.

The chain is built from TRBV6-1 and TRBJ2-1; TRBD2 might be the D (5 bases). CDR1 is MNHNS and CDR2 is SASEGT in the germline V gene. V gave up 5 bases and J gave up 4 bases, with 9 bases separating them. The CDR3 extends over 13 amino acids. The DNA of the CDR3 is TGTGCCAGCAGTAACGGACTGTACAATGAGCAGTTCTTC. Translating gives CASSNGLYNEQFF.

The chain couples TRBV9 to TRBJ1-6, with 8 bases identical to TRBD1. After removal of 6 bases from V and 12 bases from J, the junction contained 8 bases not matched to a gene. This CDR3 region has 13 residues. CDR1 is SGDLS, CDR2 YYNGEE, per germline. Here the CDR3 reads CASKAGGNGPLHF. The CDR3 region has the DNA TGTGCCAGCAAGGCAGGGGGCAACGGACCCCTCCACTTT.

The chain joins TRBV5-8 to TRBJ1-1, with a possible D match to TRBD1 (5 bases). CDR3 length: 13 residues. Per germline, CDR1 SGHTS and CDR2 YDEGEE. The germline V and J ends were trimmed by 4 bases and 6 bases, with 13 bases remaining between them. The CDR3 nucleotides are TGTGCCAGCAGCCGGCAGGGAAGAGCTGAAGCTTTCTTT. It yields the protein CASSRQGRAEAFF.

The rearrangement joins TRBV11-1 to TRBJ2-2; unclear D gene. The ends were cut back, 0 bases at V and 5 bases at J, with 7 bases in the middle. The CDR3 has 14 amino acids. Germline lookup yields CDR1 SGHAT and CDR2 FQDESV (reference sequence). As DNA, the CDR3 is TGTGCCAGCAGCTTAGCTCGGCGGACCGGGGAGCTGTTTTTT. It encodes CASSLARRTGELFF.

The rearrangement links TRBV7-6 to TRBJ1-1; possibly TRBD1 for D (6 bases). Trimming cost V 5 bases and J 1 base, with 14 bases left between them. This CDR3 has 15 residues. Looked up from germline, CDR1 is SGHVS and CDR2 is FNYEAQ. CDR3 sequence reads: CASSPRTDQNTEAFF. In DNA, the CDR3 is TGTGCCAGCAGCCCACGGACAGACCAGAACACTGAAGCTTTCTTT.

This clone has a single count. This chain joins TRBV5-4 and TRBJ1-3; no clear D gene. CDR1 and CDR2 from the germline V gene are SGHNT and YYREEE (reference sequence). The CDR3 runs to 14 residues. Trimming took off 1 base at V and 4 bases at J, with 9 bases between the two ends. As DNA, the CDR3 is TGTGCCAGCAGCTTGTCCAGGTCAGGAAACACCATATATTTT. It translates to CASSLSRSGNTIYF. Variable domain in full (rest from reference TRBV5-4 and TRBJ1-3): ETGVTQSPTHLIKTRGQQVTLRCSSQSGHNTVSWYQQALGQGPQFIFQYYREEENGRGNFPPRFSGLQFPNYSSELNVNALELDDSALYLCASSLSRSGNTIYFGEGSWLTVV.

The sample holds a few counts of this clone. V gene TRBV4-2 combines with J gene TRBJ1-3; 8 bases agree with TRBD1. In germline, CDR1 is LGHNA, CDR2 YNFKEQ. This CDR3 spans 15 amino acids. V shed 5 bases and J 0 bases; nucleotides not matched to a gene: 3. The CDR3 coding sequence is TGTGCCAGCAGCTACGGACAGGGCTCTGGAAACACCATATATTTT. Protein product: CASSYGQGSGNTIYF.

The chain is built from TRBV30 and TRBJ2-2; 7 bases align to TRBD2. The CDR3 covers 17 residues. Germline loops: CDR1 GTSNPN, CDR2 SVGIG (reference sequence). The trim removed 8 bases at V and 0 bases at J, leaving 15 bases unmatched. The CDR3 DNA sequence: TGTGCCCGGGAGGACCGTTGGGGGGATGCGAACACCGGGGAGCTGTTTTTT. Translated: CAREDRWGDANTGELFF.

The chain recombines TRBV7-9 with TRBJ2-5, with TRBD2 as a possible D gene (5 bases). The CDR3 totals 13 residues. Germline V gene data show CDR1 as SEHNR and CDR2 as FQNEAQ (reference sequence). V was trimmed by 6 bases and J by 1 base, leaving 9 bases between them. CDR3 sequence (DNA): TGTGCCAGCAGATATGGGAGCCAAGAGACCCAGTACTTC. This translates into CASRYGSQETQYF. Supplemented by reference TRBV7-9 and TRBJ2-5, the full variable domain reads DTGVSQNPRHKITKRGQNVTFRCDPISEHNRLYWYRQTLGQGPEFLTYFQNEAQLEKSRLLSDRFSAERPKGSFSTLEIQRTEQGDSAMYLCASRYGSQETQYFGPGTRLLVL.

The V and J genes are TRBV30 and TRBJ1-1; D not certain. The CDR3 spans 13 residues. Germline CDR1 is GTSNPN and CDR2 is SVGIG (reference sequence). V lost 0 bases and J 2 bases, leaving 7 bases between the germline ends. CDR3 bases: TGTGCCTGGAGTGTACACAGAAACACTGAAGCTTTCTTT. This codes for CAWSVHRNTEAFF.

The V gene is TRBV19, the J gene TRBJ2-7; TRBD1 matches 7 bases. The V and J ends lost 0 bases and 2 bases, in that order; junction bases with no gene match: 4. Germline CDR1 is LNHDA and CDR2 is SQIVND (reference sequence). This CDR3 comprises 15 residues. Here the CDR3 reads CASSIDQQGPYEQYF. DNA of the CDR3: TGTGCCAGTAGTATAGATCAACAGGGGCCCTACGAGCAGTACTTC.

The chain joins TRBV5-6 to TRBJ1-4; 8 nucleotides agree with TRBD1. V lost 0 bases and J lost 3; bases outside the gene matches: 1. Germline CDR1 reads SGHDT; CDR2 reads YYEEEE. This CDR3 has 15 residues. CDR3 bases: TGTGCCAGCAGCTTGGGGACAGGGTCTAATGAAAAACTGTTTTTT. Translated, it gives CASSLGTGSNEKLFF.

The chain employs TRBV4-2 and TRBJ2-1; D is possibly TRBD2 (7 bases). This CDR3 region has 13 residues. Germline lookup yields CDR1 LGHNA and CDR2 YNFKEQ. V gave up 3 bases and J gave up 9 bases, with 12 bases separating them. CDR3 coding DNA: TGTGCCAGCAGCCAGATAGGGGGGGGTGAGCAGTTCTTC. Translating gives CASSQIGGGEQFF.

The V gene is TRBV7-9, the J gene TRBJ1-2, with D perhaps TRBD1 (5 bases). Trimming took off 1 base at V and 7 bases at J, with 16 bases between the two ends. Looked up from germline, CDR1 is SEHNR and CDR2 is FQNEAQ (reference sequence). CDR3 size: 15 residues. CDR3 DNA: TGTGCCAGCAGCTTAGAACCCGGGACTACTGGTGGCTACACCTTC. This encodes CASSLEPGTTGGYTF.

The J gene is TRBJ2-3, the V gene TRBV13; D may be TRBD1 (6 bases). The CDR3 loop spans 14 amino acids. Germline CDR1 and CDR2: PRHDT and FYEKMQ (reference sequence). The V end lost 4 bases, the J end lost 1 base, and 9 bases lay between the germline ends. This chain's CDR3 is CASSSRTGTDTQYF. CDR3 nucleotides: TGTGCCAGCAGCTCCCGGACAGGCACAGATACGCAGTATTTT. The variable domain in full, completed from reference TRBV13 and TRBJ2-3, reads AAGVIQSPRHLIKEKRETATLKCYPIPRHDTVYWYQQGPGQDPQFLISFYEKMQSDKGSIPDRFSAQQFSDYHSELNMSSLELGDSALYFCASSSRTGTDTQYFGPGTRLTVL.

The chain employs TRBV2 and TRBJ2-1; 10 bases align to TRBD1. The V gene's germline CDR1 is SNHLY and CDR2 FYNNEI. The CDR3 has 14 residues. Trimming took 8 bases from V and 9 from J; bases not matched to a gene: 10. The CDR3 DNA reads as TGTGCCAGCGGTGGCGACAGGGGGCTCGGTGAGCAGTTCTTC. It codes for CASGGDRGLGEQFF.

The chain employs TRBV10-2 and TRBJ1-2; TRBD1 agrees at 8 bases. The CDR3 runs 14 residues. V lost 3 bases and J lost 6; bases outside the gene matches: 6. Germline assignment: CDR1 WSHSY and CDR2 SAAADI. The DNA of the CDR3 is TGCGCCAGCAGTGATTCCCCGGGACAGGATGGCTACACCTTC. Translation: CASSDSPGQDGYTF.

This chain connects TRBV9 to TRBJ2-1; 11 bases line up with TRBD2. V lost 1 base and J lost 3; bases outside the gene matches: 3. Germline V gene sequence: CDR1 SGDLS, CDR2 YYNGEE. This CDR3 has 16 amino acids. CDR3 loop: CASSVIAGGVYNEQFF. For the CDR3, the DNA is TGTGCCAGCAGCGTAATAGCGGGGGGGGTCTACAATGAGCAGTTCTTC.

V and J are TRBV11-2 and TRBJ2-2, with TRBD1 as a possible D gene (6 bases). Germline loops: CDR1 SGHAT, CDR2 FQNNGV. This CDR3 has 14 residues. With 4 bases removed from V and 6 bases from J, the gap between germline ends came to 12 bases. For the CDR3, the DNA is TGTGCCAGCAGCTGGGAGAGGGGGTCCGGGGAGCTGTTTTTT. The encoded protein is CASSWERGSGELFF. Drawing the rest from reference TRBV11-2 and TRBJ2-2, the complete variable domain is EAGVAQSPRYKIIEKRQSVAFWCNPISGHATLYWYQQILGQGPKLLIQFQNNGVVDDSQLPKDRFSAERLKGVDSTLKIQPAKLEDSAVYLCASSWERGSGELFFGEGSRLTVL.

V usage is TRBV19 and J usage is TRBJ1-4, with 9 bases fitting TRBD1. The J segment lost 7 bases and the V segment lost 7 bases, leaving 4 bases of the junction unmatched. Germline values: CDR1 LNHDA, CDR2 SQIVND (reference sequence). The CDR3 runs 13 residues. This chain's CDR3 is CASMGQGFEKLFF. CDR3 in DNA: TGTGCCAGTATGGGACAGGGCTTTGAAAAACTGTTTTTT.

V usage is TRBV5-6 and J usage is TRBJ2-4, with D tentatively TRBD2 (6 bases). The CDR3 contains 15 residues. Germline CDR1 reads SGHDT; CDR2 reads YYEEEE. Trimming took off 6 bases at V and 5 bases at J, with 18 bases between the two ends. This chain's CDR3 is CASTGGGAGENIQYF. CDR3 nucleotides: TGTGCCAGCACCGGAGGAGGGGCCGGGGAAAACATTCAGTACTTC.

This chain uses TRBV14 with TRBJ2-2; maybe TRBD1 (6 bases). V was trimmed by 4 bases and J by 7 bases, leaving 13 bases between them. The CDR3 has 14 residues. In germline, CDR1 is SGHDN, CDR2 FVKESK. CDR3 amino acids: CASSRDHRVGELFF. CDR3 nucleotide sequence: TGTGCCAGCAGCCGGGACCACAGGGTCGGGGAGCTGTTTTTT.

The chain carries TRBV7-2 and TRBJ1-1; tentative D call: TRBD1 (6 bases). Germline assignment: CDR1 SGHTA and CDR2 FQGNSA. The V and J ends lost 1 base and 3 bases respectively, with 9 bases between them. This CDR3 has 14 residues. The CDR3 protein is CASSLVEGDTEAFF. The CDR3 DNA is TGTGCCAGCAGCTTAGTAGAGGGGGACACTGAAGCTTTCTTT.

This sequence joins TRBV5-8 and TRBJ1-2; D unclear. Trimming removed 3 bases at V and 0 bases at J, with 18 bases between. The CDR3 is made up of 17 amino acids. Germline values: CDR1 SGHTS, CDR2 YDEGEE. CDR3 loop: CASSSPGRKTANYGYTF. CDR3 bases: TGTGCCAGCAGCTCTCCGGGTCGGAAGACGGCTAACTATGGCTACACCTTC. The whole variable domain, filled in from reference TRBV5-8 and TRBJ1-2, reads EAGVTQSPTHLIKTRGQQATLRCSPISGHTSVYWYQQALGLGLQFLLWYDEGEERNRGNFPPRFSGRQFPNYSSELNVNALELEDSALYLCASSSPGRKTANYGYTFGSGTRLTVV.

This sequence joins TRBV9 and TRBJ2-7; no firm D call. The CDR3 length is 13 residues. Germline CDR1 and CDR2: SGDLS and YYNGEE. V was clipped by 0 bases and J by 4 bases, with 8 bases between them. The CDR3 region has the DNA TGTGCCAGCAGCGTAGTACCCGGGTACGAGCAGTACTTC. Residues: CASSVVPGYEQYF.

This sequence joins TRBV7-9 and TRBJ2-3; 11 positions agree with TRBD2. V lost 6 bases to trimming and J lost 5 bases; unmatched junction nucleotides: 16. The CDR3 spans 18 residues. CDR1 SEHNR and CDR2 FQNEAQ come from the germline V gene (reference sequence). The CDR3 bases are TGTGCCAGCAGTGGAGGGGTAGCGGGGGGGGAACGACGAGATACGCAGTATTTT. It translates to CASSGGVAGGERRDTQYF. The full variable domain, in which reference TRBV7-9 and TRBJ2-3 provide the parts outside the CDR3, is DTGVSQNPRHKITKRGQNVTFRCDPISEHNRLYWYRQTLGQGPEFLTYFQNEAQLEKSRLLSDRFSAERPKGSFSTLEIQRTEQGDSAMYLCASSGGVAGGERRDTQYFGPGTRLTVL.

This clone was seen a few times. This chain joins TRBV6-5 and TRBJ2-1; 11 bases fit TRBD1. This CDR3 has 14 residues. J lost 8 bases, V lost 7 bases, and 7 bases had no gene match. The germline V gene has CDR1 MNHEY and CDR2 SVGAGI. The DNA of the CDR3 is TGTGCCAGCACCCGGACAGGGGGCGGTTATGAGCAGTTCTTC. Encoded protein: CASTRTGGGYEQFF.

V and J are TRBV4-1 and TRBJ1-5; 11 nucleotides agree with TRBD1. V shed 4 bases and J 7 bases; nucleotides not matched to a gene: 6. The germline V gene encodes CDR1 MGHRA and CDR2 YSYEKL. The CDR3 runs 15 residues. The CDR3 sequence: CASSPGTGGPQPQHF. Written as DNA, the CDR3 is TGCGCCAGCAGCCCCGGGACAGGGGGACCGCAGCCCCAGCATTTT.

This clone was picked up a small number of times. The chain couples TRBV5-4 to TRBJ1-1; D remains unclear. CDR3 length equals 13 residues. V was clipped by 0 bases and J by 6 bases, with 9 bases between them. Germline V gene lookup returns CDR1 SGHNT and CDR2 YYREEE (reference sequence). CDR3 protein: CASSLAMGPEAFF. Written as DNA, the CDR3 is TGTGCCAGCAGCTTGGCTATGGGCCCTGAAGCTTTCTTT.

Of note for this clone: At the DNA level, this CDR3 is encoded by other sequences in the same sample as well. The rearrangement joins TRBV9 to TRBJ2-7; possible D gene TRBD2, 7 bases. The V gene's germline CDR1 is SGDLS and CDR2 YYNGEE. The CDR3 loop spans 14 amino acids. V was trimmed by 4 bases and J by 3 bases, leaving 14 bases between them. The CDR3 is CASSPQGGGYEQYF. The DNA of the CDR3 is TGTGCCAGCAGCCCTCAAGGGGGGGGCTACGAGCAGTACTTC.